Shown below are 10 T cell receptor beta chains from a single sample sequenced in a study of blood T cell repertoires in COVID-19. TCRdb's copy holds only in-frame clones and misses some; the assay was immunoSEQ multiplex PCR. The sample has 300,000 to 350,000 clones, about four fifths seen once. The sample taken for sequencing was peripheral blood. The receptors were gathered from a young man with active or convalescent COVID-19.

The V and J genes are TRBV4-1 and TRBJ2-2; the match to TRBD1 covers 7 bases. Germline CDR1 MGHRA, CDR2 YSYEKL. The CDR3 has 16 residues. The V gene end was trimmed by 1 base and the J gene end by 6 bases; junction bases not matched to a gene: 8. CDR3 sequence: CASSQGRQTGPGELFF. In DNA form, the CDR3 reads TGCGCCAGCAGCCAAGGGCGGCAGACAGGGCCCGGGGAGCTGTTTTTT.

Notes on this clone: Other DNA sequences of this sample code for an identical CDR3. V is TRBV5-1 and J is TRBJ1-4; tentatively, D is TRBD1 (6 bases). Germline V CDR1 and CDR2: SGHRS, YFSETQ. The CDR3 extends over 18 amino acids. V lost 0 bases and J lost 6, with 21 bases in between. The DNA for the CDR3 is TGCGCCAGCAGCTTGGGGGGGCGGGCTCGGGCCGGGGATGAAAAACTGTTTTTT. It yields the protein CASSLGGRARAGDEKLFF. Complete variable domain (other parts from reference TRBV5-1 and TRBJ1-4): KAGVTQTPRYLIKTRGQQVTLSCSPISGHRSVSWYQQTPGQGLQFLFEYFSETQRNKGNFPGRFSGRQFSNSRSEMNVSTLELGDSALYLCASSLGGRARAGDEKLFFGSGTQLSVL.

V is TRBV30 and J is TRBJ1-4; perhaps TRBD1 as D (5 bases). The CDR3 covers 13 residues. V gave up 7 bases and J gave up 5 bases, with 14 bases separating them. Germline CDR1 GTSNPN, CDR2 SVGIG (reference sequence). CDR3: CASSGGGNEKLFF. CDR3 DNA sequence: TGTGCCTCATCCGGGGGGGGGAATGAAAAACTGTTTTTT.

The CDR3 spells CASSGGHPNSPLHF. The CDR3 DNA follows: TGTGCCAGCAGTGGGGGACACCCAAATTCACCCCTCCACTTT. J is TRBJ1-6 and V is TRBV7-2; D might be TRBD1 (6 bases). Germline CDR1 and CDR2: SGHTA and FQGNSA. Trimming cost V 6 bases and J 7 bases, with 13 bases left between them. CDR3 length: 14 amino acids.

The V gene is TRBV5-1, the J gene TRBJ1-2; the D gene is possibly TRBD1 (6 bases). Germline V gene lookup returns CDR1 SGHRS and CDR2 YFSETQ. V shed 2 bases and J shed 6 bases, with 8 bases lying between them. The CDR3 has 12 residues. The CDR3 loop is CASSLQGHGYTF. Here the CDR3 DNA reads TGCGCCAGCAGCTTACAGGGTCATGGCTACACCTTC. Full variable domain (rest looked up from reference TRBV5-1 and TRBJ1-2): KAGVTQTPRYLIKTRGQQVTLSCSPISGHRSVSWYQQTPGQGLQFLFEYFSETQRNKGNFPGRFSGRQFSNSRSEMNVSTLELGDSALYLCASSLQGHGYTFGSGTRLTVV.

The chain is built from TRBV3-1 (or the pseudogene TRBV3-2) and TRBJ2-3; tentative D call: TRBD2 (5 bases). The germline V gene has CDR1 LGHDT and CDR2 YNNKEL (reference sequence). The CDR3 consists of 13 residues. V was cut by 0 bases and J by 6 bases, with 7 bases left in between. The DNA of the CDR3 is TGTGCCAGCAGCCAAGATCCGGGGGATACGCAGTATTTT. Its translation is CASSQDPGDTQYF.

Many counts were recorded for this clone. The rearrangement uses TRBV24-1 and TRBJ2-7; 8 nucleotides line up with TRBD1. J gave up 2 bases and V 7 bases, and 6 bases lay outside the gene matches. Germline CDR1 reads KGHDR; CDR2 reads SFDVKD. This CDR3 has 14 residues. In nucleotides, the CDR3 is TGTGCCACCAGCCAGGGGGCGCCTACCTACGAGCAGTACTTC. Protein sequence: CATSQGAPTYEQYF.

The chain carries TRBV9 and TRBJ2-7, with 10 bases lining up with TRBD1. V lost 0 bases and J lost 1; bases outside the gene matches: 1. The CDR3 spans 15 residues. Germline V gene data show CDR1 as SGDLS and CDR2 as YYNGEE. The CDR3 coding sequence is TGTGCCAGCAGCGTAGGACAGGGGGCGTCCTACGAGCAGTACTTC. Its translation is CASSVGQGASYEQYF.

The chain joins TRBV12-3 or TRBV12-4 to TRBJ2-5; D perhaps matches TRBD2 (5 bases). This CDR3 is 13 amino acids long. Trimming shortened V by 6 bases and J by 5 bases, and 13 bases separated the two germline ends. This CDR3 reads CASSFSREETQYF. CDR3 coding DNA: TGTGCCAGCAGCTTCTCGAGGGAGGAGACCCAGTACTTC.

The chain employs TRBV29-1 and TRBJ2-3, with 11 bases identical to TRBD2. The V gene end was trimmed by 4 bases and the J gene end by 11 bases; junction bases not matched to a gene: 11. The CDR3 has 14 amino acids. The V gene's germline CDR1 is SQVTM and CDR2 ANQGSEA. The DNA for the CDR3 is TGCAGCGTTGGGCCGGCTAGCGGGGGGCTGGGGCAGTATTTT. This encodes CSVGPASGGLGQYF.